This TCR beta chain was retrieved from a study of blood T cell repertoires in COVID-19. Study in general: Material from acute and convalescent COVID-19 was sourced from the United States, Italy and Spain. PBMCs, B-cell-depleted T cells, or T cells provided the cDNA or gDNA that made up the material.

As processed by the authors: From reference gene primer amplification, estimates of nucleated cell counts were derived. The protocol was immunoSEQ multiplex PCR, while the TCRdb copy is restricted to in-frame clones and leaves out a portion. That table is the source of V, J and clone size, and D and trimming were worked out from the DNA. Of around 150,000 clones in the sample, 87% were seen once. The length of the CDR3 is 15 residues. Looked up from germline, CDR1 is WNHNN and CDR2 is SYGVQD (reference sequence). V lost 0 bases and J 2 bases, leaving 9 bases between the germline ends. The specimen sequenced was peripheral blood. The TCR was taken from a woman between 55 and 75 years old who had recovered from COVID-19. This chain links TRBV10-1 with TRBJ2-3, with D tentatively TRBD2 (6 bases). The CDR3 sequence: CASSESGGVTDTQYF. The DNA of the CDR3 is TGCGCCAGCAGTGAGTCTGGCGGGGTCACAGATACGCAGTATTTT.